This T cell receptor beta chain came from a study of T cell responses to AZD1222 COVID-19 vaccine (dated by TCRdb to the early 2020s). Notes on the research overall: AZD1222 recipients given second doses at about 4 weeks or at about 12 weeks were pooled, since spike-specific TCR depth and breadth were not found to differ between the two schedules. A total of approximately 240 trial participants underwent TCR sequencing, of whom about 210 had received two doses of AZD1222 and some 25 had received two doses of the MenACWY control vaccine. Trial participants were enrolled into age subgroups of 18-55, 56-69 and 70-plus years, which contained 148, 28 and 57 TCR-sequenced participants, respectively. Results and caveats for the whole study, not just this receptor: Conclusions about previously exposed vaccinees are limited because only six or seven AZD1222 recipients were SARS-CoV-2 seropositive at baseline. Epitopes outside the regions mutated in the B.1.351 and B.1.1.7 variants were reportedly recognized by nearly half of the unique spike-specific TCRs. After two AZD1222 doses, spike-specific TCR breadth and depth were significantly higher than at day 0 and than in MenACWY recipients. Participants were mostly white British, with more females than males. The authors suggested clonal diversity may have been underestimated. CD4 TCRs associated with the vaccine covered the entire spike protein, and the dominant responses were in regions 160-218 and 743-854. Because no samples from the day 14 peak response were available, repertoires could be characterized only after the peak T cell response. In the small 56-69-year group, the increase in depth fell short of significance, most likely because of low power.

This clone came up once. The specificity of this receptor is unknown. Within one base of it there is no much larger clone, and no base qualities were kept. The CDR3 runs 16 residues from the cysteine to the phenylalanine. The retained sequence is limited to the CDR3, 48 bases, with the frame set at the first base. The germline V gene provides CDR1 SGDLS and CDR2 YYNGEE. V was cut back by 2 bases and J by 7 bases, leaving a gap of 16 bases between them. The CDR3 regions of human TCRbeta chains were subjected to immunosequencing. On the study's bioinformatics: Repertoire TCRs were matched against a reference library of SARS-CoV-2-specific TCRs generated with the MIRA antigen-specificity platform. Breadth meant the fraction of unique TCRs that were SARS-CoV-2-associated, whereas depth meant the fraction of total T cells that were SARS-CoV-2-associated. Each spike-specific TCR was assigned to its reactive spike region and to a CD4 or CD8 class using the MIRA data. Log10-transformed breadth and depth values were compared by one-way ANOVA with Sidak's multiple comparisons tests. The immuneACCESS repertoire file appears here via TCRdb, limited to in-frame rearrangements. These files lack a portion of the clones; in checked studies, under half of the deficit traces to unresolved V genes, and the cause of the others is not known. V, J and clone size are taken as reported in that table, and D and trimming were inferred from the DNA itself. This sample has around 140,000 clones in its table, and just over 90% of those were observed once. In total, the top ten clones hold less than 8.5% of the sample.

The time point label, as the study defines it: baseline before first vaccination. Vaccinee samples came from UK trials COV001 and COV002, including a single-blind randomized controlled phase 2/3 trial of AZD1222 (ChAdOx1 nCoV-19) in healthy adults. For TCRbeta chain sequencing, PBMC samples were collected from trial participants at day 0 and at day 28 after the second dose. This TCR was recovered from an adult in good health. Recombination connected TRBV9 to TRBJ1-6, with a tentative D gene TRBD1 over 6 matching bases. The source was peripheral blood, collected on day 0 of AZD1222 vaccination. The nucleotide sequence is given as TGTGCCAGCAGCGTTTACTCCGAGGGGGGGAATTCACCCCTCCACTTT. Its product reads: CASSVYSEGGNSPLHF. This CDR3, with the reference TRBV9 and TRBJ1-6 proteins standing in past its ends, gives the full variable domain DSGVTQTPKHLITATGQRVTLRCSPRSGDLSVYWYQQSLDQGLQFLIQYYNGEERAKGNILERFSAQQFPDLHSELNLSSLELGDSALYFCASSVYSEGGNSPLHFGNGTRLTVT.